This passage covers 21 T cell receptor beta chains from one sample sequenced in a study of T cell responses to AZD1222 COVID-19 vaccine. TCRdb keeps only in-frame clones here, not all; method: immunoSEQ multiplex PCR. Of tens of thousands of clones detected, about 89% appear once; the ten largest clones hold 7%. The sequenced sample was peripheral blood, obtained on day 0 of AZD1222 vaccination. The receptors come from an adult in good health.

The chain is built from TRBV5-1 and TRBJ1-1, with 7 nucleotides matching TRBD1. Germline CDR1 is SGHRS and CDR2 is YFSETQ. Trimming cost V 0 bases and J 5 bases; bases outside gene matches: 10. The CDR3 sequence is 16 residues long. The CDR3 loop reads CASSLAAGGMGTEAFF. In nucleotides, the CDR3 is TGCGCCAGCAGCTTGGCGGCAGGGGGTATGGGGACTGAAGCTTTCTTT.

This clone was picked up one time. The chain employs TRBV3-1 (or the pseudogene TRBV3-2) and TRBJ2-7; D gene ambiguous. Between the trimmed V and J ends, which lost 4 bases and 2 bases, there was a span of 6 bases. The CDR3 extends over 12 amino acids. Germline CDR1 and CDR2: LGHDT and YNNKEL (reference sequence). The CDR3 spells CASSPTPYEQYF. As DNA, the CDR3 is TGTGCCAGCAGCCCGACCCCCTACGAGCAGTACTTC.

This clone has a handful of counts. V and J are TRBV24-1 and TRBJ2-2, with D perhaps TRBD1 (6 bases). The CDR3 has 15 amino acids. CDR1 and CDR2 from the germline V gene are KGHDR and SFDVKD. The germline V and J ends were trimmed by 4 bases and 6 bases, with 14 bases remaining between them. Here the CDR3 reads CATSEGGQIPGELFF. The CDR3 DNA reads as TGTGCCACCAGTGAAGGTGGACAGATCCCCGGGGAGCTGTTTTTT.

The chain combines TRBV6-1 with TRBJ1-5; D gene unclear. Looked up from germline, CDR1 is MNHNS and CDR2 is SASEGT. The CDR3 consists of 15 residues. V gave up 2 bases and J gave up 1 base, with 9 bases separating them. CDR3 bases: TGTGCCAGCAGTGAACGATGGGCCAGCAATCAGCCCCAGCATTTT. This gives the protein CASSERWASNQPQHF.

The chain has TRBV6-5 and TRBJ2-7; 11 positions agree with TRBD1. Germline V gene lookup returns CDR1 MNHEY and CDR2 SVGAGI. The CDR3 length is 15 residues. V lost 4 bases, J lost 9 bases, and 11 bases stayed unmatched. In DNA form, the CDR3 reads TGTGCCAGCAGTTCCCCGAGGACAGGGGGCGTCGGGCAGTACTTC. Translating gives CASSSPRTGGVGQYF.

Written as DNA, the CDR3 is TGCGCCAGCAGCCAACTAGCGGGGAACACCGGGGAGCTGTTTTTT. It specifies CASSQLAGNTGELFF. V is TRBV4-1 and J is TRBJ2-2, with 8 bases matching TRBD2. The germline V gene has CDR1 MGHRA and CDR2 YSYEKL. Losses at the gene ends were 2 bases for V and 1 base for J; bases not matched to a gene: 0. This CDR3 comprises 15 residues.

This chain connects TRBV6-5 to TRBJ1-1, with TRBD1 matching 7 bases. V lost 7 bases to trimming and J lost 4 bases; unmatched junction nucleotides: 3. This CDR3 is built from 12 residues. CDR1 and CDR2 from the germline V gene are MNHEY and SVGAGI. CDR3 protein: CASIRGGTEAFF. As DNA, the CDR3 is TGTGCCAGCATCAGGGGGGGCACTGAAGCTTTCTTT.

The chain combines TRBV7-9 with TRBJ1-6; D unclear. Germline V gives CDR1 SEHNR, CDR2 FQNEAQ (reference sequence). The CDR3 sequence is 14 residues long. Trimming took 5 bases from V and 7 from J, leaving 12 bases between them. CDR3 in amino acids: CASSPPQGNSPLHF. As DNA, the CDR3 is TGTGCCAGCAGCCCTCCCCAAGGGAATTCACCCCTCCACTTT.

This clone was seen a few times. The chain has TRBV9 and TRBJ2-1; 8 bases are shared with TRBD1. V dropped 0 bases and J dropped 7; count of bases not matched to a gene: 12. The V gene's germline CDR1 is SGDLS and CDR2 YYNGEE. CDR3 length: 17 residues. The CDR3 region is CASSVARRGQGLNEQFF. The CDR3 DNA follows: TGTGCCAGCAGCGTAGCCAGAAGAGGACAGGGCCTAAATGAGCAGTTCTTC.

The chain is built from TRBV1 and TRBJ2-7; the table names TRBD1, a call not compared with the DNA. TRBV1 is an annotated pseudogene. This CDR3 has 15 amino acids. For the CDR3, the DNA is TGCACCAGCAGCCAAGAGAGAGAGCGGACAGTTTCGAAGTACTTC. This encodes CTSSQERERTVSKYF.

This clone was seen more than once but under ten times. The chain couples TRBV5-1 to TRBJ1-1; 10 nucleotides match TRBD1. CDR1 and CDR2 (germline): SGHRS, YFSETQ. There are 14 residues in the CDR3. V lost 5 bases and J lost 4; bases outside the gene matches: 5. The CDR3 protein is CASRGQGRFTEAFF. CDR3 nucleotide sequence: TGCGCCAGCAGGGGACAGGGGAGGTTCACTGAAGCTTTCTTT.

V and J are TRBV19 and TRBJ2-3; 11 nucleotides align to TRBD2. The germline CDR1 and CDR2 sequences are LNHDA and SQIVND (reference sequence). Trimming at V came to 8 bases and at J to 5 bases, leaving 18 bases not matched to a gene. CDR3 size: 18 residues. CDR3 DNA: TGTGCCAGTTCCGGTCGATGGGTAGCGGGAGGGCCGGGAGATACGCAGTATTTT. Residues: CASSGRWVAGGPGDTQYF.

The chain is built from TRBV5-4 and TRBJ2-5; 13 bases map to TRBD2. The germline gives CDR1 SGHNT, CDR2 YYREEE (reference sequence). Trimming cost V 5 bases and J 3 bases; bases outside gene matches: 7. The CDR3 spans 16 residues. CDR3 coding DNA: TGTGCCAGCAGTTCTAGACTAGCGGGAGGAAAAGAGACCCAGTACTTC. Translating it yields CASSSRLAGGKETQYF. The full variable domain, completed using reference TRBV5-4 and TRBJ2-5, is ETGVTQSPTHLIKTRGQQVTLRCSSQSGHNTVSWYQQALGQGPQFIFQYYREEENGRGNFPPRFSGLQFPNYSSELNVNALELDDSALYLCASSSRLAGGKETQYFGPGTRLLVL.

This sequence joins TRBV2 and TRBJ1-4, with 9 nucleotides matching TRBD1. The CDR3 sequence is 13 residues long. With 6 bases clipped from V and 7 bases from J, the junction kept 3 bases outside the gene matches. CDR1 and CDR2 (germline): SNHLY, FYNNEI. The CDR3 loop is CASRGQGGEKLFF. The CDR3 DNA reads TGTGCCAGCAGGGGACAGGGAGGTGAAAAACTGTTTTTT.

CDR3 coding DNA: TGCAGCGTCTCCTCCTTCCCGGGACAGGCTCACTATGGCTACACCTTC. Its protein is CSVSSFPGQAHYGYTF. This rearrangement joins TRBV29-1 to TRBJ1-2, with 8 bases aligning to TRBD1. Germline V lookup: CDR1 SQVTM, CDR2 ANQGSEA. The CDR3 is 16 residues long. With 6 bases clipped from V and 3 bases from J, the junction kept 15 bases outside the gene matches.

In its sample, this clone was seen a few times. The chain couples TRBV19 to TRBJ1-5, with D tentatively TRBD1 (5 bases). This CDR3 has 15 residues. The germline V and J ends were trimmed by 7 bases and 6 bases, with 19 bases remaining between them. Per the germline V gene, CDR1 is LNHDA and CDR2 is SQIVND (reference sequence). The CDR3, as DNA: TGTGCCAGTACCCCAGGAGAATGGAGGGGTCAGCCCCAGCATTTT. Protein: CASTPGEWRGQPQHF.

The chain recombines TRBV10-3 with TRBJ2-1; D is undetermined. V was trimmed by 0 bases and J by 4 bases, leaving 7 bases between them. CDR1 is ENHRY, CDR2 SYGVKD, per germline. The CDR3 is made up of 14 amino acids. In DNA form, the CDR3 reads TGTGCCATCAGTGAGTCGGGCAGGTACAATGAGCAGTTCTTC. Translation gives CAISESGRYNEQFF.

The chain joins TRBV9 to TRBJ2-2; 7 positions match TRBD2. Per germline, CDR1 SGDLS and CDR2 YYNGEE. The CDR3 runs to 16 residues. The trim removed 1 base at V and 3 bases at J, leaving 6 bases unmatched. The CDR3 spells CASSVRTSVDTGELFF. CDR3 nucleotides: TGTGCCAGCAGCGTAAGAACTAGCGTGGACACCGGGGAGCTGTTTTTT.

CDR3 sequence: CASSLPNKNTEAFF. DNA of the CDR3: TGTGCCAGCAGTTTACCAAATAAGAACACTGAAGCTTTCTTT. This rearrangement joins TRBV28 to TRBJ1-1, with D unclear. Germline CDR1 is MDHEN and CDR2 is SYDVKM. V was pared by 2 bases and J by 1 base, with 8 bases between. The CDR3 length is 14 residues.

The chain has TRBV5-1 and TRBJ1-1; 9 bases are a match to TRBD1. V lost 5 bases and J lost 6; bases outside the gene matches: 11. CDR3 length: 15 residues. Germline values: CDR1 SGHRS, CDR2 YFSETQ. The CDR3: CASSSGTGPVSEAFF. The CDR3 DNA sequence: TGCGCCAGCAGTTCCGGGACAGGGCCGGTCTCTGAAGCTTTCTTT.

This chain connects TRBV29-1 to TRBJ1-1, with D unresolved. Between the trimmed V and J ends, which lost 5 bases and 0 bases, there was a span of 10 bases. CDR1 is SQVTM and CDR2 is ANQGSEA in the germline V gene. This CDR3 region has 13 residues. The DNA of the CDR3 is TGCAGCGTTCGTTCCGGAATGAACACTGAAGCTTTCTTT. Residues: CSVRSGMNTEAFF.